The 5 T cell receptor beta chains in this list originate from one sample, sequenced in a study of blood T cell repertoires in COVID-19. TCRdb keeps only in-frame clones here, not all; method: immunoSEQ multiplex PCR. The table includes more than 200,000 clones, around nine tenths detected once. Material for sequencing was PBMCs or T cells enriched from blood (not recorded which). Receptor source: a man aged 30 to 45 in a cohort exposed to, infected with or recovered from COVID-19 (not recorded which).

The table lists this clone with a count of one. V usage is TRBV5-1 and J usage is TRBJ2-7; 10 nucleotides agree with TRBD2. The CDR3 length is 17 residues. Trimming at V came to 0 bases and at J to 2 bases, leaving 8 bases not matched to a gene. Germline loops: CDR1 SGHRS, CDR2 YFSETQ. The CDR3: CASSLVVAGGRPYEQYF. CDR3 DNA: TGCGCCAGCAGCTTGGTCGTAGCGGGGGGAAGACCCTACGAGCAGTACTTC.

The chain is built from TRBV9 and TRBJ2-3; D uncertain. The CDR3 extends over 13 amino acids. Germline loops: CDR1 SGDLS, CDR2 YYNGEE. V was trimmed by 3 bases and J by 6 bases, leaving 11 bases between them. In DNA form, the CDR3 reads TGTGCCAGCAGCGCCTCCCCGGTGGATACGCAGTATTTT. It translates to CASSASPVDTQYF.

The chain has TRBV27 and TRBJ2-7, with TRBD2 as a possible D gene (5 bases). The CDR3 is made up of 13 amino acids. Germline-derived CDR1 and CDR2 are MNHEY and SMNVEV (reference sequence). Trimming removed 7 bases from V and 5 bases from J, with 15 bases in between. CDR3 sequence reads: CASTPRGYHEQYF. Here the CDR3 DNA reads TGTGCCAGCACTCCCCGGGGTTACCACGAGCAGTACTTC.

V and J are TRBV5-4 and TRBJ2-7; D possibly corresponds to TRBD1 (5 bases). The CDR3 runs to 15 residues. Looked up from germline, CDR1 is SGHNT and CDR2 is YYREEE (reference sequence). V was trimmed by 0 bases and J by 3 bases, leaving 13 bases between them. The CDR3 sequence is CASSLVEAGIYEQYF. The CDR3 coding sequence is TGTGCCAGCAGCTTGGTTGAGGCAGGGATCTACGAGCAGTACTTC.

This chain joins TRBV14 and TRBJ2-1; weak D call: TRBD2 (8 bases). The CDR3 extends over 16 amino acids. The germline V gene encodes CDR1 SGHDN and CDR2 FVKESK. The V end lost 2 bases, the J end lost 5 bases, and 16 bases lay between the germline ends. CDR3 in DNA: TGTGCCAGCAGCCAATGGACAGGACTAGCCGACAATGAGCAGTTCTTC. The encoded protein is CASSQWTGLADNEQFF.